One sample yielded the 5 T cell receptor beta chains listed below, sequenced in a study of early T cells in non-severe SARS-CoV-2 infection. TCRdb processed the 5' RACE reads anew with MiXCR; each CDR3 protein has one entry. The table has about 64,000 distinct CDR3 sequences, over 20% seen once. The sequencing used whole blood, collected at baseline. The receptors derive from an adult who was a healthcare worker with PCR-confirmed SARS-CoV-2 infection or an uninfected control (not recorded which).

The V and J genes are TRBV4-2 and TRBJ1-1; unclear D gene. V dropped 1 base and J dropped 1 base, with 7 bases sitting between them. The CDR3 consists of 14 residues. Germline lookup yields CDR1 LGHNA and CDR2 YNFKEQ. CDR3 DNA sequence: TGTGCCAGCAGCCAAGTTGTAGGGAACACTGAAGCTTTCTTT. Protein: CASSQVVGNTEAFF.

The V gene is TRBV7-9, the J gene TRBJ2-7; D possibly corresponds to TRBD1 (6 bases). The ends were cut back, 6 bases at V and 0 bases at J, with 12 bases in the middle. CDR1 SEHNR and CDR2 FQNEAQ come from the germline V gene (reference sequence). The CDR3 is 14 residues long. CDR3 DNA sequence: TGTGCCAGCAGTTCCCAGGACAGCTCCTACGAGCAGTACTTC. This gives the protein CASSSQDSSYEQYF.

This clonotype came up a few times. The chain has TRBV25-1 and TRBJ1-5; D gene uncertain. This CDR3 has 15 amino acids. Germline values: CDR1 MGHDK, CDR2 SYGVNS. The V gene lost 4 bases and the J gene lost 2 bases, with 12 bases spanning the gap. In nucleotides, the CDR3 is TGTGCCAGCAGTGTTGACTCCCGGGGCAATCAGCCCCAGCATTTT. As protein: CASSVDSRGNQPQHF.

This clonotype was picked up a small number of times. For the CDR3, the DNA is TGTGCCAGCAGTTCCATGGACAGGGAGACTGAAGCTTTCTTT. Translation: CASSSMDRETEAFF. The chain links TRBV6-5 to TRBJ1-1, with TRBD1 matching 8 bases. The CDR3 totals 14 residues. Germline CDR1 is MNHEY and CDR2 is SVGAGI. With 4 bases clipped from V and 5 bases from J, the junction kept 6 bases outside the gene matches.

This chain connects TRBV11-2 to TRBJ2-3, with TRBD2 identical over 8 bases. Germline trimming cut 3 bases from V and 6 bases from J; bases unmatched to any gene: 5. CDR3 length equals 14 residues. Germline V gives CDR1 SGHAT, CDR2 FQNNGV. The CDR3 protein is CASSFYTGGDTQYF. Here the CDR3 DNA reads TGTGCCAGCAGCTTTTACACGGGGGGGGATACGCAGTATTTT.